The clone carrying this T cell receptor beta chain was recorded many times. The antigen is undetermined. Unique molecular identifiers were affixed to single, distinct cDNA molecules. TCRdb fed the 5' RACE reads into MiXCR, producing one record per CDR3 protein. The sample yields roughly 70,000 distinct CDR3 sequences, roughly 18% seen once. This entry comes from a study of early T cells in non-severe SARS-CoV-2 infection. About the study: Chains were not paired, and sequencing was done on bulk RNA from unsorted whole blood. General study findings and limits: VDJdb matches were skewed toward anti-spike CD8 T cell responses.

The clonotype was recovered from an adult who was a healthcare worker with PCR-confirmed SARS-CoV-2 infection or an uninfected control (not recorded which). The material sequenced was whole blood, taken at baseline.

CDR3 DNA: TGTGCCAGCAGTTTCCAGGAGGGGGGGCGAGGCTACACCTTC. Translating gives CASSFQEGGRGYTF. The chain uses TRBV12-3 or TRBV12-4 and TRBJ1-2, with D tentatively TRBD1 (6 bases). This CDR3 contains 14 residues. Trimming removed 3 bases at V and 8 bases at J, with 16 bases between.